Shown below are 17 T cell receptor beta chains from a single sample sequenced in a study of beta chain features in type 1 diabetes. Reverse transcription of all isolated RNA meant that expressed TCRB transcripts were sequenced. Generated by immunoSEQ multiplex PCR, the TCRdb table keeps only in-frame clones and is missing some. This table has fewer than 250,000 clones, more than 9% appearing once. The sequenced sample was naive CD4+ T cells from blood. Receptor source: a woman aged 18-29 years in good health.

This chain links TRBV27 with TRBJ1-2; 10 nucleotides agree with TRBD1. V was pared by 6 bases and J by 8 bases, with 15 bases of the junction left unmatched. Germline CDR1 reads MNHEY; CDR2 reads SMNVEV (reference sequence). The CDR3 is made up of 16 amino acids. The CDR3: CASSIRDRGYAWGYTF. CDR3 in DNA: TGTGCCAGCAGCATCCGGGACAGGGGTTACGCTTGGGGCTACACCTTC.

The table lists this clone with a few counts. This sequence joins TRBV18 and TRBJ1-2, with 7 bases identical to TRBD1. The J segment lost 6 bases and the V segment lost 3 bases, leaving 13 bases of the junction unmatched. Germline V gene lookup returns CDR1 KGHSH and CDR2 LQKENI. CDR3 length: 16 residues. This CDR3 reads CASSPSRGKVRDGYTF. Here the CDR3 DNA reads TGTGCCAGCTCACCGAGCAGGGGGAAGGTACGAGATGGCTACACCTTC.

This clone was observed a few times. CDR3: CASNLRTTYNEQFF. Written as DNA, the CDR3 is TGTGCCAGCAATCTCCGGACTACCTACAATGAGCAGTTCTTC. This chain uses TRBV2 with TRBJ2-1; tentatively, D is TRBD2 (6 bases). Germline CDR1 reads SNHLY; CDR2 reads FYNNEI. The ends were cut back, 7 bases at V and 2 bases at J, with 12 bases in the middle. This CDR3 has 14 amino acids.

The chain combines TRBV19 with TRBJ2-7; 7 bases map to TRBD1. Germline assignment: CDR1 LNHDA and CDR2 SQIVND (reference sequence). V shed 4 bases, J shed 2 bases, and the junction held 8 bases outside the gene matches. CDR3 length equals 15 residues. The CDR3, as DNA: TGTGCCAGTAGTACGAGACAGGGTGGAACCTACGAGCAGTACTTC. It encodes CASSTRQGGTYEQYF.

This clone was seen more than once but under ten times. The CDR3, as DNA: TGTGCCAGCAGCGTAGCGAGCACGCCCAACACTGAAGCTTTCTTT. This sequence encodes CASSVASTPNTEAFF. The rearrangement links TRBV9 to TRBJ1-1; D not resolved. CDR1 SGDLS and CDR2 YYNGEE come from the germline V gene. This CDR3 has 15 amino acids. Trimming left V 0 bases short and J 2 bases short, with 11 bases between.

This clone turned up a few times. This chain connects TRBV2 to TRBJ1-4; D unclear. V lost 10 bases to trimming and J lost 0 bases, with 3 bases between them. The CDR3 sequence is 11 residues long. CDR1 SNHLY and CDR2 FYNNEI come from the germline V gene. The CDR3: CAISTNEKLFF. The CDR3 DNA reads TGTGCCATCTCAACTAATGAAAAACTGTTTTTT. The full variable domain, rest sourced from reference TRBV2 and TRBJ1-4, is EPEVTQTPSHQVTQMGQEVILRCVPISNHLYFYWYRQILGQKVEFLVSFYNNEISEKSEIFDDQFSVERPDGSNFTLKIRSTKLEDSAMYFCAISTNEKLFFGSGTQLSVL.

The table lists this clone with a few counts. This chain links TRBV18 with TRBJ1-1; TRBD1 is a possible D gene (5 bases). CDR1 is KGHSH, CDR2 LQKENI, per germline. V was trimmed by 2 bases and J by 0 bases, leaving 10 bases between them. This CDR3 contains 15 residues. The CDR3 nucleotides are TGTGCCAGCTCACCATCGGGGGTGTTGAACACTGAAGCTTTCTTT. Protein: CASSPSGVLNTEAFF.

This clone was found a few times. V and J are TRBV5-1 and TRBJ1-1, with 8 bases matching TRBD1. Germline V gene lookup returns CDR1 SGHRS and CDR2 YFSETQ. CDR3 length equals 14 residues. Germline trimming cut 1 base from V and 5 bases from J; bases unmatched to any gene: 4. The CDR3 spells CASSLRRQGTEAFF. The CDR3 DNA reads as TGCGCCAGCAGCTTGAGGCGACAGGGGACTGAAGCTTTCTTT.

In its sample, this clone was seen a few times. The chain combines TRBV27 with TRBJ2-5, with 10 bases matching TRBD2. This CDR3 comprises 14 residues. Germline V lookup: CDR1 MNHEY, CDR2 SMNVEV (reference sequence). Losses at the gene ends were 10 bases for V and 4 bases for J; bases not matched to a gene: 9. CDR3 sequence reads: CATSRASGRETQYF. CDR3 sequence (DNA): TGTGCCACCTCTCGGGCTAGCGGGAGAGAGACCCAGTACTTC.

This clone was counted a few times. The V gene is TRBV2, the J gene TRBJ2-7, with 9 bases identical to TRBD2. In germline, CDR1 is SNHLY, CDR2 FYNNEI. Trimming took 2 bases from V and 5 from J; bases not matched to a gene: 7. The CDR3 length is 15 residues. The CDR3 DNA reads TGTGCCAGCAGTGAAAGTGCGGGGGGGTTCCACGAGCAGTACTTC. It encodes CASSESAGGFHEQYF.

The chain carries TRBV6-6 and TRBJ2-3; TRBD2 might be the D (5 bases). The CDR3 spans 15 residues. Trimming cost V 2 bases and J 1 base, with 10 bases left between them. The germline CDR1 and CDR2 sequences are MNHNY and SVGAGI (reference sequence). The CDR3, as DNA: TGTGCCAGCAGTTACCCGCTCGGGGGCACAGATACGCAGTATTTT. Translation gives CASSYPLGGTDTQYF.

This clone was seen a handful of times. The chain recombines TRBV7-9 with TRBJ2-1; TRBD2 aligns across 9 bases. Per germline, CDR1 SEHNR and CDR2 FQNEAQ (reference sequence). V lost 5 bases to trimming and J lost 3 bases; unmatched junction nucleotides: 11. The CDR3 spans 17 residues. The CDR3 region is CASSPTSGVSFYNEQFF. The CDR3 DNA reads TGTGCCAGCAGCCCGACTAGCGGAGTCTCGTTCTACAATGAGCAGTTCTTC.

This clone was observed a few times. The gene calls are TRBV2 and TRBJ2-3, with D possibly TRBD2 on 6 matching bases. V was trimmed by 3 bases and J by 9 bases, leaving 16 bases between them. The germline gives CDR1 SNHLY, CDR2 FYNNEI. The length of the CDR3 is 14 residues. CDR3 nucleotide sequence: TGTGCCAGCAGTGAGCGGGACCCTCGGAAAACGCAGTATTTT. Translation gives CASSERDPRKTQYF.

Only a few counts were recorded for this clone. This chain joins TRBV7-2 and TRBJ2-5, with D possibly matching TRBD2 (6 bases). The germline gives CDR1 SGHTA, CDR2 FQGNSA. The V end was cut by 2 bases, the J end by 3 bases, with 13 bases between. The CDR3 has 15 residues. In nucleotides, the CDR3 is TGTGCCAGCAGCTTAACTAGCTTTCCCAAAGAGACCCAGTACTTC. Residues: CASSLTSFPKETQYF.

Only a few counts were recorded for this clone. V and J are TRBV30 and TRBJ2-2; 9 nucleotides line up with TRBD2. CDR1 is GTSNPN, CDR2 SVGIG, per germline (reference sequence). V was clipped by 1 base and J by 7 bases; unmatched bases: 10. This CDR3 region has 16 residues. CDR3 sequence: CAWSAALGLANGELFF. Written as DNA, the CDR3 is TGTGCCTGGAGTGCAGCCTTGGGACTAGCTAACGGGGAGCTGTTTTTT.

This clone was observed a handful of times. This chain links TRBV15 with TRBJ2-3; 8 bases fit TRBD1. This CDR3 has 19 amino acids. Trimming removed 1 base from V and 5 bases from J; junction bases left unmatched: 17. Germline CDR1 reads LNHNV; CDR2 reads YYDKDF (reference sequence). CDR3 in DNA: TGTGCCACCAGCAGAGGTCCCGGACAGGGAAGAACGCGGGTAGATACGCAGTATTTT. The encoded protein is CATSRGPGQGRTRVDTQYF.

This chain uses TRBV5-1 with TRBJ2-1; possibly TRBD1 for D (5 bases). CDR3 length equals 18 residues. Per germline, CDR1 SGHRS and CDR2 YFSETQ. V was cut by 0 bases and J by 0 bases, with 16 bases left in between. The CDR3: CASSLASDPRDSYNEQFF. In nucleotides, the CDR3 is TGCGCCAGCAGCTTGGCCTCGGACCCCAGGGACTCCTACAATGAGCAGTTCTTC.